A selection of T cell receptor beta chains follows, all from one sample in a study of beta chain features in type 1 diabetes. Using immunoSEQ multiplex PCR, the repertoire was profiled, and TCRdb retains in-frame clones only, with some absent. The table records 900,000 or so clones, about a sixth of them present only once. Sequencing was performed on naive CD4+ T cells from blood. The receptors were gathered from a woman between 18 and 29 years old in good health. CDR3s include the opening cysteine and the closing phenylalanine or tryptophan. Fields, in order: J gene, V gene, CDR3 protein.

>TRBJ2-2|TRBV18
CASSPGRQFGELFF
>TRBJ2-1|TRBV4-1
CASSQEGGLAGFSSYNEQFF
>TRBJ2-1|TRBV29-1
CSVESNLHKGNEQFF
>TRBJ2-5|TRBV6-5
CASSIGVQQETQYF
>TRBJ1-4|TRBV7-8
CASPRWEDNEKLFF
>TRBJ2-7|TRBV6-5
CASSYGPGTSTREQYF
>TRBJ1-4|TRBV5-6
CASSLMEITNEKLFF
>TRBJ2-1|TRBV2
CASSKLVVNEQFF
>TRBJ1-1|TRBV18
CASSRTTGTEAFF
>TRBJ2-1|TRBV10-3
CAISENAGGGEQFF
>TRBJ1-2|TRBV6-5
CASSYSGTVDYGYTF
>TRBJ2-1|TRBV18
CASSVRTVVNEQFF
>TRBJ2-6|TRBV27
CASNRNSGANVLTF
>TRBJ1-4|TRBV9
CASSVRPDNEKLFF
>TRBJ2-1|TRBV27
CASRIGQVYNEQFF
>TRBJ2-2|TRBV23-1
CAAYRGPGELFF
>TRBJ2-1|TRBV7-9
CASSSLPGPGENEQFF
>TRBJ1-1|TRBV7-9
CASSSGTGNTEAFF
>TRBJ2-1|TRBV4-1
CASSQQRSNEQFF
>TRBJ2-7|TRBV5-1
CASSYGSGRPLYEQYF
>TRBJ2-5|TRBV5-4
CASSFPGAQETQYF
>TRBJ2-7|TRBV6-5
CASSEDYSYEQYF
>TRBJ2-3|TRBV28
CASSPPGSGTDTQYF